This entry concerns a single TCR beta chain. These data belong to a study of early T cells in non-severe SARS-CoV-2 infection. Across the whole study: Sequencing of bulk RNA from unsorted whole blood was done, without chain pairing.

TCRdb fed the 5' RACE reads into MiXCR, producing one record per CDR3 protein. Of some 25,000 distinct CDR3 sequences listed, around 5.4% are singletons. The V end was cut by 2 bases, the J end by 7 bases, with 0 bases between. Germline CDR1 reads SGHAT; CDR2 reads FQNNGV. CDR3 length: 10 amino acids. The chain links TRBV11-2 to TRBJ2-1; D unclear. Sequencing was done on a sample of whole blood. This clonotype originated in an adult who was a healthcare worker with PCR-confirmed SARS-CoV-2 infection or an uninfected control (not recorded which). The CDR3 DNA sequence: TGTGCCAGCAGCTTAAATGAGCAGTTCTTC. Protein sequence: CASSLNEQFF.